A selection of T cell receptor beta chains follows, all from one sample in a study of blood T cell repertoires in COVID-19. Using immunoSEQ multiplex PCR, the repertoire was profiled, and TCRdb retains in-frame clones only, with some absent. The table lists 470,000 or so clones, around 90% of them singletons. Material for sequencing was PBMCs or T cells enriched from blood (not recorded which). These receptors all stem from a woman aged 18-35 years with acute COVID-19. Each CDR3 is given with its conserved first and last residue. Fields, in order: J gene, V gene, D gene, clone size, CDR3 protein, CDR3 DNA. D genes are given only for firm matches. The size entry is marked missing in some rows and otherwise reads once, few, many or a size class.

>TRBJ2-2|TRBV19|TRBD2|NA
CASSIIRLAGHTGELFF
TGTGCCAGTAGTATTATACGACTAGCGGGGCACACCGGGGAGCTGTTTTTT
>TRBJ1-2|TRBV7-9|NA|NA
CASRAGQVYGYTF
TGTGCCAGCAGAGCTGGACAAGTGTATGGCTACACCTTC
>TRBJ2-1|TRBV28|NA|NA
CASHGQSQASYNEQFF
TGTGCCAGCCACGGACAGTCACAAGCAAGTTACAATGAGCAGTTCTTC
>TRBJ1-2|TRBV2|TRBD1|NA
CASKGQGVDGYTF
TGTGCCAGCAAGGGACAGGGGGTTGATGGCTACACCTTC
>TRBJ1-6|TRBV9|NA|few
CASSVEGPSGSPLHF
TGTGCCAGCAGCGTAGAAGGGCCCTCGGGGTCACCCCTCCACTTT
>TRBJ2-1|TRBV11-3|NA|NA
CASSLGVGGEQFF
TGTGCCAGCAGCTTAGGAGTGGGGGGTGAGCAGTTCTTC
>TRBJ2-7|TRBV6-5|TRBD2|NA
CASSGLAGASYEQYF
TGTGCCAGCAGCGGACTAGCGGGAGCCTCCTACGAGCAGTACTTC
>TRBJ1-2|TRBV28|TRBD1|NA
CASSPRQGSYGYTF
TGTGCCAGCAGCCCAAGACAGGGAAGCTATGGCTACACCTTC
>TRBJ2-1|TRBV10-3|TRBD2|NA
CAISESWEGEYNEQFF
TGTGCCATCAGTGAGTCGTGGGAGGGAGAATACAATGAGCAGTTCTTC
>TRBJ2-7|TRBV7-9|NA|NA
CASGFPLGQRERPLDEQYF
TGTGCCAGCGGATTCCCCCTGGGACAGCGGGAGCGCCCCCTCGACGAGCAGTACTTC
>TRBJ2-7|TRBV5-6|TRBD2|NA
CASSLGGLAGIYEQYF
TGTGCCAGCAGCCTGGGGGGACTAGCGGGAATTTACGAGCAGTACTTC
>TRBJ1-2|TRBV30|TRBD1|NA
CAWSIGGGKYGYTF
TGTGCCTGGAGTATAGGAGGGGGCAAATATGGCTACACCTTC
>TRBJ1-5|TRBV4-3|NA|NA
CASSQDGQKPYSNQPQHF
TGCGCCAGCAGCCAAGATGGACAGAAGCCTTATAGCAATCAGCCCCAGCATTTT
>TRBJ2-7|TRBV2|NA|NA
CASSLDSYEQYF
TGTGCCAGCAGTTTAGACAGCTACGAGCAGTACTTC
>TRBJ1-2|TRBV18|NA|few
CASSPQGKNYGYTF
TGTGCCAGCTCACCTCAGGGGAAGAACTATGGCTACACCTTC
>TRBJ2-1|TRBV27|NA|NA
CASSLFGRGVYNEQFF
TGTGCCAGCAGTTTATTCGGCAGGGGAGTCTACAATGAGCAGTTCTTC
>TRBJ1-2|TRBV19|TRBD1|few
CASSWGQNYGYTF
TGTGCCAGTAGCTGGGGACAGAACTATGGCTACACCTTC
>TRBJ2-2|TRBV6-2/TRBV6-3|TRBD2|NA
CASSRPREQPKTSMNTGELFF
TGTGCCAGCAGCCGCCCCCGAGAACAACCTAAGACTAGCATGAACACCGGGGAGCTGTTTTTT
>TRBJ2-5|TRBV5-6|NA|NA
CASSLTRSQETQYF
TGTGCCAGCAGCCTTACTAGGTCACAAGAGACCCAGTACTTC
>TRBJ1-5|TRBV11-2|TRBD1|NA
CASSFEGASNQPQHF
TGTGCCAGCAGCTTCGAGGGGGCTAGCAATCAGCCCCAGCATTTT
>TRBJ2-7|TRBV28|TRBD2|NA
CASSFGSGVSYEQYF
TGTGCCAGCAGTTTCGGCAGCGGGGTGTCCTACGAGCAGTACTTC
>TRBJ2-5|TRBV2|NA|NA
CASRVNFQETQYF
TGTGCCAGCAGGGTCAACTTCCAAGAGACCCAGTACTTC
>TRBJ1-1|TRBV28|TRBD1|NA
CASFVSHRGITSEAFF
TGTGCCAGTTTCGTAAGCCACAGGGGTATAACGAGTGAAGCTTTCTTT
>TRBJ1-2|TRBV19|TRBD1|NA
CATGDRDRGRVYGYTF
TGTGCCACCGGTGACCGGGACAGGGGGCGCGTTTATGGCTACACCTTC
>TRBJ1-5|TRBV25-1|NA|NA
CASRVRNQPQHF
TGTGCCAGCAGGGTCAGGAATCAGCCCCAGCATTTT
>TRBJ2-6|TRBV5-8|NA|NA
CASSFEAAGANVLTF
TGTGCCAGCAGCTTCGAGGCAGCTGGGGCCAACGTCCTGACTTTC
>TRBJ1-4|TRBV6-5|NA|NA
CASMEGPNEKLFF
TGTGCCAGCATGGAGGGGCCCAATGAAAAACTGTTTTTT
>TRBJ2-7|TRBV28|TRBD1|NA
CASRRQGAQEQYF
TGTGCCAGCAGACGACAGGGGGCGCAGGAGCAGTACTTC
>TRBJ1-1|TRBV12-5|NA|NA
CASGLGKGIEAFF
TGTGCTAGTGGTTTGGGGAAGGGGATTGAAGCTTTCTTT
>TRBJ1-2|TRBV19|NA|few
CASSTIFSGGHGYTF
TGTGCCAGTAGCACCATTTTTTCGGGCGGGCATGGCTACACCTTC
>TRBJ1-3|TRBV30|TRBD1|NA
CAWDRGRRGGNTIYF
TGTGCCTGGGACAGGGGGCGAAGAGGAGGAAACACCATATATTTT
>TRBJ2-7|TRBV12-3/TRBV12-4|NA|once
CASGQSPYEQYF
TGTGCCTCGGGTCAGTCCCCCTACGAGCAGTACTTC
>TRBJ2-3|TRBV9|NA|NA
CASRATLSTDTQYF
TGTGCCAGCAGAGCGACCTTAAGCACAGATACGCAGTATTTT
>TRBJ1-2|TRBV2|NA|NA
CASSEPGTSGYTF
TGTGCCAGCAGTGAACCGGGGACATCGGGCTACACCTTC
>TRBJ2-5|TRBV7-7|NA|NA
CASSLTGGAQVETQYF
TGTGCTAGCAGCTTAACAGGGGGGGCGCAGGTAGAGACCCAGTACTTC
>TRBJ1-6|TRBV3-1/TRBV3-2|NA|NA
CASSLGDNSPLHF
TGTGCCAGCAGCCTAGGAGATAATTCACCCCTCCACTTT
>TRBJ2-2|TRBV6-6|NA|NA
CASSYVEGPGELFF
TGTGCCAGCAGTTACGTGGAGGGGCCCGGGGAGCTGTTTTTT
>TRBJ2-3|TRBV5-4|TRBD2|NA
CASSLASGGSSSTDTQYF
TGTGCCAGCAGCTTGGCCAGCGGGGGTTCTTCTAGCACAGATACGCAGTATTTT
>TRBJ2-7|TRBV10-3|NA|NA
CAITAGSGEQYF
TGTGCCATCACGGCAGGGTCAGGCGAGCAGTACTTC
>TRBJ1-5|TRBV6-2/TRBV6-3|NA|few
CASSYVPQGQPQHF
TGTGCCAGCAGTTACGTCCCCCAGGGCCAGCCCCAGCATTTT
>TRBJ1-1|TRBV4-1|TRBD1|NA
CASSQEWGQNIEAFF
TGCGCCAGCAGCCAAGAATGGGGACAGAACATTGAAGCTTTCTTT
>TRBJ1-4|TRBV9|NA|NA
CASSVGKGTAIFF
NA
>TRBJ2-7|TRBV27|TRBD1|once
CASSSPAPGQGYEQYF
TGTGCCAGCAGTTCCCCCGCACCGGGACAGGGCTACGAGCAGTACTTC
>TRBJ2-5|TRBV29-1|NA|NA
CSVERQDQYF
TGCAGCGTTGAAAGGCAGGACCAGTACTTC
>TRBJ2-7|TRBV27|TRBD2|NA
CASSLLAGAYEQYF
TGTGCCAGCAGTTTACTAGCGGGAGCCTACGAGCAGTACTTC